The 28 T cell receptor beta chains presented below share a single source sample, sequenced in a study of T cell repertoires in cytomegalovirus infection. These TCRs' antigens remain unknown. From the reads, TCRdb called clonotypes with MiXCR, one entry per CDR3 protein. This sample has 700,000 to 850,000 distinct CDR3 sequences, with about 33% found just once. The sequencing here drew on cultured CD8+ T cells from PBMCs, taken from culture after CMV antigen stimulation. Every receptor here comes from a human donor in good health (CMV status not recorded). Some clones in this sample may be carry-over from other donors' samples.

Only a few counts were recorded for this clonotype. The V gene is TRBV20-1, the J gene TRBJ1-5, with D unresolved. Germline V gene sequence: CDR1 DFQATT, CDR2 SNEGSKA (reference sequence). CDR3 size: 17 residues. Trimming stripped 5 bases from V and 0 bases from J, with 20 bases between. The CDR3: CSARQSLGRLSNQPQHF. The CDR3 DNA reads as TGCAGTGCTCGACAATCTCTAGGGCGACTTAGCAATCAGCCCCAGCATTTT.

This clonotype was counted ten times or more. The rearrangement joins TRBV7-2 to TRBJ1-1, with D possibly being TRBD1 (6 bases). The CDR3 sequence is 15 residues long. V was clipped by 5 bases and J by 3 bases, with 16 bases between them. Germline lookup yields CDR1 SGHTA and CDR2 FQGNSA. Here the CDR3 reads CASSNRGGLDTEAFF. DNA for the CDR3: TGTGCCAGCAGCAATCGCGGGGGGCTGGACACTGAAGCTTTCTTT. The variable domain in full, with the rest retrieved from reference TRBV7-2 and TRBJ1-1, is GAGVSQSPSNKVTEKGKDVELRCDPISGHTALYWYRQSLGQGLEFLIYFQGNSAPDKSGLPSDRFSAERTGGSVSTLTIQRTQQEDSAVYLCASSNRGGLDTEAFFGQGTRLTVV.

Only a few counts were recorded for this clonotype. The chain has TRBV7-8 and TRBJ1-5, with a possible D match to TRBD1 (5 bases). The CDR3 has 14 amino acids. Germline V gene lookup returns CDR1 SGHVS and CDR2 FQNEAQ. V lost 3 bases to trimming and J lost 5 bases, with 11 bases between them. The CDR3 reads CASSLIRGDQPQHF. CDR3 nucleotides: TGTGCCAGCAGCTTGATCAGAGGGGATCAGCCCCAGCATTTT.

This clonotype came up a few times. V is TRBV6-4 and J is TRBJ2-1; D tentatively fits TRBD1 or TRBD2 (5 bases each). Between the trimmed V and J ends, which lost 2 bases and 8 bases, there was a span of 10 bases. CDR3 length: 13 residues. The germline gives CDR1 MRHNA, CDR2 SNTAGT. The CDR3 DNA sequence: TGTGCCAGCAGTGACGGGGGTAGCGATGAGCAGTTCTTC. Translated, it gives CASSDGGSDEQFF.

This chain joins TRBV7-9 and TRBJ1-1; D uncertain. Germline V lookup: CDR1 SEHNR, CDR2 FQNEAQ (reference sequence). CDR3 length: 11 amino acids. The germline V and J ends were trimmed by 8 bases and 4 bases, with 8 bases remaining between them. CDR3 nucleotide sequence: TGTGCCAGCGTAGGCGCCACTGAAGCTTTCTTT. Amino acids: CASVGATEAFF. Using reference TRBV7-9 and TRBJ1-1 for the parts outside the CDR3, the full variable domain is DTGVSQNPRHKITKRGQNVTFRCDPISEHNRLYWYRQTLGQGPEFLTYFQNEAQLEKSRLLSDRFSAERPKGSFSTLEIQRTEQGDSAMYLCASVGATEAFFGQGTRLTVV.

This clonotype was counted ten times or more. V and J are TRBV4-1 and TRBJ2-1; no definite D call. Trimming took 0 bases from V and 5 from J, leaving 8 bases between them. Germline V gene data show CDR1 as MGHRA and CDR2 as YSYEKL. The length of the CDR3 is 14 residues. CDR3 sequence: CASSQEMNDNEQFF. DNA for the CDR3: TGCGCCAGCAGCCAAGAGATGAACGACAATGAGCAGTTCTTC.

This clonotype was recorded only once. Possible read error: a much larger clone is one base away. V usage is TRBV7-2 and J usage is TRBJ2-5; D is undetermined. Germline CDR1 reads SGHTA; CDR2 reads FQGNSA. The V and J ends lost 3 bases and 10 bases respectively, with 12 bases between them. CDR3 length: 12 amino acids. The CDR3 reads CASSLMGLVQYF. Written as DNA, the CDR3 is TGTGCCAGCAGCTTGATGGGTTTAGTCCAGTACTTC.

In this sample, this clonotype turned up a few times. The chain recombines TRBV5-4 with TRBJ2-4; D remains ambiguous. Germline loops: CDR1 SGHNT, CDR2 YYREEE (reference sequence). The CDR3 length is 14 residues. V dropped 4 bases and J dropped 6 bases, with 14 bases sitting between them. The CDR3 sequence: CASSQTRSRNIQYF. In DNA, the CDR3 is TGTGCCAGCAGCCAGACCCGGTCGAGAAACATTCAGTACTTC.

This clonotype was detected ten times or more. The V call is TRBV7-6, the J call TRBJ1-2; D is ambiguous. Germline CDR1 and CDR2: SGHVS and FNYEAQ. The ends were cut back, 6 bases at V and 1 base at J, with 12 bases in the middle. The CDR3 runs 14 residues. The CDR3 reads CASSPGPLNYGYTF. In DNA, the CDR3 is TGTGCCAGCAGTCCCGGACCGCTTAACTATGGCTACACCTTC.

As regards this clonotype: A junction end diverges from the germline sequence, so it may reflect a read error. The chain uses TRBV5-5 and TRBJ1-2; D remains unclear. CDR3 length equals 17 residues. Germline CDR1 and CDR2: SGHKS and YYEKEE (reference sequence). DNA for the CDR3: TGTGCCAGCAGCTTGGATCCGTCTGTCCTTTCTAACAATGGCTACACCTTC. It is translated as CASSLDPSVLSNNGYTF.

This clonotype was picked up a small number of times. V usage is TRBV28 and J usage is TRBJ1-2; 7 positions agree with TRBD1. The CDR3 contains 17 residues. The germline gives CDR1 MDHEN, CDR2 SYDVKM. V trimming: 8 bases; J trimming: 1 base; junction bases outside the gene matches: 16. The CDR3 region is CASGPWDIGGYNYGYTF. In nucleotides, the CDR3 is TGTGCCAGCGGCCCCTGGGATATAGGGGGCTATAACTATGGCTACACCTTC.

This clonotype was counted once. A much larger clone differs by one base, so this may be a read error. This chain joins TRBV7-2 and TRBJ2-3, with 7 bases aligning to TRBD2. The germline V gene encodes CDR1 SGHTA and CDR2 FQGNSA. This CDR3 region has 19 residues. DNA for the CDR3: TGTGCCAGCAGCTTAGTCCCCCTAGGGGCGGGGGATCTCACAAATACGCAGTATTTT. This sequence encodes CASSLVPLGAGDLTNTQYF. Full variable domain (remainder filled in from reference TRBV7-2 and TRBJ2-3): GAGVSQSPSNKVTEKGKDVELRCDPISGHTALYWYRQSLGQGLEFLIYFQGNSAPDKSGLPSDRFSAERTGGSVSTLTIQRTQQEDSAVYLCASSLVPLGAGDLTNTQYFGPGTRLTVL.

V and J are TRBV29-1 and TRBJ1-2; 7 nucleotides agree with TRBD1. Losses at the gene ends were 3 bases for V and 5 bases for J; bases not matched to a gene: 12. CDR1 SQVTM and CDR2 ANQGSEA come from the germline V gene. The CDR3 has 15 amino acids. CDR3 loop: CSVDRGQTFFYGYTF. CDR3 DNA: TGCAGCGTTGATCGGGGACAGACTTTTTTTTATGGCTACACCTTC.

The V gene is TRBV11-3, the J gene TRBJ2-3; tentatively, D is TRBD2 (6 bases). Per germline, CDR1 SGHNT and CDR2 YENEEA. The CDR3 contains 16 residues. Trimming pared 1 base from V and 4 bases from J, leaving 15 bases between. As DNA, the CDR3 is TGTGCCAGCAGCTTAGTCCCATGGGGGGTCTCAGATACGCAGTATTTT. Its translation: CASSLVPWGVSDTQYF.

The rearrangement uses TRBV7-8 and TRBJ1-4; D might be TRBD1 (5 bases). Trimming left V 5 bases short and J 7 bases short, with 14 bases between. This CDR3 region has 14 residues. Germline CDR1 is SGHVS and CDR2 is FQNEAQ. The CDR3 loop reads CASSPRAGSEKLFF. The CDR3 bases are TGTGCCAGCAGCCCAAGGGCAGGGAGTGAAAAACTGTTTTTT.

The table lists this clonotype with a few counts. The chain joins TRBV7-8 to TRBJ1-5; 7 nucleotides match TRBD1. The CDR3 totals 16 residues. The V segment lost 5 bases and the J segment 3 bases; nucleotides outside the gene matches: 10. The germline gives CDR1 SGHVS, CDR2 FQNEAQ. This CDR3 reads CASSHTGDVDNQPQHF. CDR3 nucleotides: TGTGCCAGCAGCCATACAGGGGACGTAGACAATCAGCCCCAGCATTTT.

In its sample, this clonotype was seen a few times. V usage is TRBV3-1 and J usage is TRBJ1-2; a weak D match, TRBD1 (6 bases). This CDR3 spans 15 amino acids. Deletions cut 1 base from V and 2 bases from J, with 11 bases between. From germline, CDR1 is LGHDT and CDR2 YNNKEL (reference sequence). CDR3 sequence: CASSQVKDSNYGYTF. DNA of the CDR3: TGTGCCAGCAGCCAAGTAAAGGACAGCAACTATGGCTACACCTTC.

This clonotype has at least ten counts. V gene TRBV7-8 combines with J gene TRBJ2-7, with D possibly matching TRBD1 (5 bases). This CDR3 region has 13 residues. Germline assignment: CDR1 SGHVS and CDR2 FQNEAQ. V was pared by 1 base and J by 5 bases, with 9 bases between. The CDR3 DNA reads as TGTGCCAGCAGCTTAGTAGTAGGGGACGAGCAGTACTTC. Residues: CASSLVVGDEQYF.

The chain combines TRBV10-3 with TRBJ2-1; D remains ambiguous. The length of the CDR3 is 16 residues. Trimming removed 0 bases at V and 0 bases at J, with 9 bases between. CDR1 is ENHRY and CDR2 is SYGVKD in the germline V gene. CDR3 DNA: TGTGCCATCAGTGAGTCCGACGTGAGCTCCTACAATGAGCAGTTCTTC. Translating it yields CAISESDVSSYNEQFF.

The gene calls are TRBV2 and TRBJ2-3; 14 bases fit TRBD2. The CDR3 loop spans 14 amino acids. Germline V lookup: CDR1 SNHLY, CDR2 FYNNEI. The trim removed 11 bases at V and 4 bases at J, leaving 5 bases unmatched. As DNA, the CDR3 is TGTGCCGAGACTAGCGGGGGGGCCCCAGATACGCAGTATTTT. Amino acids: CAETSGGAPDTQYF.

About this clonotype itself: Since the CDR3 does not end with the conserved phenylalanine or tryptophan, this likely comes from a read error. The rearrangement uses TRBV12-3 or TRBV12-4 and TRBJ1-2; maybe TRBD1 (5 bases). The length of the CDR3 is 13 residues. Trimming left V 1 base short and J 7 bases short, with 10 bases between. This CDR3 is CASSLGSGLGYTV. The CDR3 nucleotides read TGTGCCAGCAGTTTAGGGTCAGGGCTTGGCTACACCGTC.

On this clonotype itself: A junction end diverges from the germline sequence, so it may reflect a read error. The chain employs TRBV18 and TRBJ1-1, with TRBD1 as a possible D gene (6 bases). This CDR3 spans 19 amino acids. Germline CDR1 reads KGHSH; CDR2 reads LQKENI. CDR3 nucleotide sequence: TGTGCCAGCACACCGAGTGGGGACACCGCCCTTTCCTGGAACACTGAAGCTTTCTTT. Its translation: CASTPSGDTALSWNTEAFF.

V usage is TRBV5-6 and J usage is TRBJ1-1, with D tentatively TRBD1 (5 bases). Germline V CDR1 and CDR2: SGHDT, YYEEEE. Deletions cut 0 bases from V and 6 bases from J, with 12 bases between. This CDR3 contains 14 residues. Here the CDR3 DNA reads TGTGCCAGCAGCTTGGGCGGGGGAACTGCTGAAGCTTTCTTT. This sequence encodes CASSLGGGTAEAFF.

Many counts were recorded for this clonotype. The chain links TRBV7-2 to TRBJ1-3; possible D gene TRBD1, 5 bases. The CDR3 runs to 14 residues. Per the germline V gene, CDR1 is SGHTA and CDR2 is FQGNSA. V was clipped by 5 bases and J by 2 bases, with 10 bases between them. CDR3 region: CASSPLGPGNTIYF. The CDR3 DNA follows: TGTGCCAGCAGCCCCTTGGGACCTGGAAACACCATATATTTT.

In regard to this clonotype: A much larger clone sits a single nucleotide away, making a read error possible. V is TRBV7-2 and J is TRBJ1-1; no firm D call. The CDR3 covers 13 residues. In germline, CDR1 is SGHTA, CDR2 FQGNSA. CDR3 amino acids: CARSLDTGTEAFF. CDR3 DNA: TGTGCCAGGAGCTTAGACACTGGCACTGAAGCTTTCTTT.

This clonotype was observed a single time. This rearrangement joins TRBV20-1 to TRBJ2-5; 11 nucleotides match TRBD2. The CDR3 runs 18 residues. Germline CDR1 DFQATT, CDR2 SNEGSKA (reference sequence). V shed 5 bases and J 3 bases; nucleotides not matched to a gene: 17. The CDR3 sequence is CSASPGLADLGGEETQYF. The CDR3 nucleotides read TGCAGTGCTTCCCCGGGACTAGCGGACCTGGGGGGGGAAGAGACCCAGTACTTC.

The rearrangement links TRBV6-5 to TRBJ2-3; D is ambiguous. The V and J ends lost 8 bases and 4 bases respectively, with 4 bases between them. The CDR3 has 10 residues. CDR1 and CDR2 from the germline V gene are MNHEY and SVGAGI. The DNA of the CDR3 is TGTGCCAGCCCCGCAGATACGCAGTATTTT. Its protein product is CASPADTQYF.

J is TRBJ2-5 and V is TRBV28, with D perhaps matching TRBD1 or TRBD2 (5 bases each). CDR3 length: 16 residues. V was clipped by 2 bases and J by 4 bases, with 17 bases between them. Germline CDR1 MDHEN, CDR2 SYDVKM. The CDR3 reads CASSLRLLGVRETQYF. Written as DNA, the CDR3 is TGTGCCAGCAGTTTAAGGCTATTGGGGGTGCGAGAGACCCAGTACTTC.